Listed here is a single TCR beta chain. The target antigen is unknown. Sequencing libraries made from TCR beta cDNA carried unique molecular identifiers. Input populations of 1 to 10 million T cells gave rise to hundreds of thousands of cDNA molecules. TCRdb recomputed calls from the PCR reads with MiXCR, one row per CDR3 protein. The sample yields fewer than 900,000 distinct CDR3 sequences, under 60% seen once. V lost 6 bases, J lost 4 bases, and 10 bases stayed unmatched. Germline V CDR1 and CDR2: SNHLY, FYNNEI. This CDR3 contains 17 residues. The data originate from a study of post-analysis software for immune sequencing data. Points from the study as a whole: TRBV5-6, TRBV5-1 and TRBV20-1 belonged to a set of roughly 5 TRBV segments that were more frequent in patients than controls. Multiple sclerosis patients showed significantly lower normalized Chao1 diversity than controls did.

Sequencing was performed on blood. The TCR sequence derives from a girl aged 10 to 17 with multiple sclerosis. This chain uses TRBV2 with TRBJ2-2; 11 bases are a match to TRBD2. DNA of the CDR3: TGTGCCAGCAGGGAACCGAGACTAGCGGGATCCACCGGGGAGCTGTTTTTT. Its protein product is CASREPRLAGSTGELFF.